The 27 T cell receptor beta chains below all came from one sample that was sequenced in a study of cytomegalovirus exposure and HLA in healthy donors. Primers: 60 Vbeta forward and 13 Jbeta reverse. The table came from immunoSEQ multiplex PCR; TCRdb's copy has only in-frame clones and leaves some out. The sample holds 150,000 to 200,000 clones, around nine tenths seen once. The sequenced material came from PBMCs. These TCRs come from a young woman in good health and CMV-seronegative.

The chain has TRBV9 and TRBJ2-5, with TRBD2 matching over 15 bases. CDR1 and CDR2 (germline): SGDLS, YYNGEE. After removal of 3 bases from V and 6 bases from J, the junction contained 6 bases not matched to a gene. The CDR3 is 16 residues long. Written as DNA, the CDR3 is TGTGCCAGCAGCGCAACGGGACTAGCGGGGGGAAAGACCCAGTACTTC. Its translation: CASSATGLAGGKTQYF.

The chain carries TRBV4-1 and TRBJ1-1, with D hard to call. The CDR3 spans 16 residues. Trimming took off 4 bases at V and 1 base at J, with 16 bases between the two ends. The germline CDR1 and CDR2 sequences are MGHRA and YSYEKL. Here the CDR3 DNA reads TGCGCCAGCAGCCCCGTCGGCCGCTCGGGGAACACTGAAGCTTTCTTT. Amino acids: CASSPVGRSGNTEAFF.

The chain carries TRBV5-8 and TRBJ1-1; 7 bases align to TRBD1. With V trimmed by 0 bases and J by 1 base, 3 bases remained unmatched. The length of the CDR3 is 15 residues. Germline V lookup: CDR1 SGHTS, CDR2 YDEGEE. The CDR3 sequence: CASSLGGTANTEAFF. The CDR3 DNA follows: TGTGCCAGCAGCTTGGGAGGGACAGCGAACACTGAAGCTTTCTTT.

J is TRBJ2-5 and V is TRBV30; D gene uncertain. V lost 2 bases and J 8 bases, leaving 15 bases between the germline ends. The germline V gene has CDR1 GTSNPN and CDR2 SVGIG (reference sequence). CDR3 length: 13 residues. For the CDR3, the DNA is TGTGCCTGGAGTCTCGACAATAGAGACACCCAGTACTTC. Its protein product is CAWSLDNRDTQYF.

The chain couples TRBV2 to TRBJ2-3; 10 bases are a match to TRBD2. The CDR3 totals 18 residues. Trimming took 7 bases from V and 1 from J; bases not matched to a gene: 14. The germline V gene has CDR1 SNHLY and CDR2 FYNNEI. This chain's CDR3 is CASNRLAGWDRGTDTQYF. The CDR3 nucleotides are TGTGCCAGCAACCGACTAGCGGGTTGGGATAGAGGCACAGATACGCAGTATTTT.

This clone was observed a few times. J is TRBJ1-1 and V is TRBV2, with a possible D match to TRBD1 (5 bases). V lost 6 bases and J 3 bases, leaving 8 bases between the germline ends. The CDR3 has 12 amino acids. CDR1 is SNHLY and CDR2 is FYNNEI in the germline V gene. The CDR3: CASSETDTEAFF. The CDR3 DNA follows: TGTGCCAGCAGCGAGACAGACACTGAAGCTTTCTTT. The complete variable domain, with remaining parts taken from reference TRBV2 and TRBJ1-1, reads EPEVTQTPSHQVTQMGQEVILRCVPISNHLYFYWYRQILGQKVEFLVSFYNNEISEKSEIFDDQFSVERPDGSNFTLKIRSTKLEDSAMYFCASSETDTEAFFGQGTRLTVV.

A note on this clone: It is unclear where the CDR3 begins or ends on the DNA, so no DNA is shown, and the CDR3 is as TCRdb lists it. This chain links TRBV30 with TRBJ1-1; the D call in the table, TRBD1, was not verified against the DNA. Germline V lookup: CDR1 GTSNPN, CDR2 SVGIG (reference sequence). Termini included, the CDR3 measures 13 amino acids. CDR3 loop: CAWSVSVGTGTFF.

Only one count was recorded for this clone. J is TRBJ1-1 and V is TRBV19, with D perhaps TRBD1 (5 bases). This CDR3 comprises 11 residues. The V gene lost 7 bases and the J gene lost 12 bases, with 15 bases spanning the gap. Germline-derived CDR1 and CDR2 are LNHDA and SQIVND (reference sequence). The CDR3 loop reads CASIQGPITFF. Written as DNA, the CDR3 is TGTGCCAGTATTCAGGGTCCGATAACTTTCTTT.

This rearrangement joins TRBV6-1 to TRBJ1-2; D is unclear. Germline V gene lookup returns CDR1 MNHNS and CDR2 SASEGT. The CDR3 runs to 17 residues. Trimming stripped 0 bases from V and 8 bases from J, with 22 bases between. The CDR3 DNA sequence: TGTGCCAGCAGTGAAGCTATGGGTATGCCACAGATTTACGGCTACACCTTC. It specifies CASSEAMGMPQIYGYTF.

The chain joins TRBV5-1 to TRBJ2-2, with TRBD1 matching over 10 bases. This CDR3 contains 15 residues. Germline V gives CDR1 SGHRS, CDR2 YFSETQ. The trim removed 4 bases at V and 6 bases at J, leaving 6 bases unmatched. The CDR3 loop reads CASSERTGGAGELFF. The CDR3 DNA follows: TGCGCCAGCAGCGAACGGACAGGGGGGGCCGGGGAGCTGTTTTTT.

CDR3: CASSRGSPSTDTQYF. The CDR3 nucleotides read TGTGCCAGCAGCAGGGGCAGCCCTAGCACAGATACGCAGTATTTT. This sequence joins TRBV6-6 and TRBJ2-3; TRBD1 might be the D (6 bases). This CDR3 contains 15 residues. V was cut by 6 bases and J by 0 bases, with 13 bases left in between. CDR1 and CDR2 from the germline V gene are MNHNY and SVGAGI (reference sequence).

The chain combines TRBV18 with TRBJ1-5; 9 bases align to TRBD1. CDR3 length equals 13 residues. Germline V gives CDR1 KGHSH, CDR2 LQKENI. The V and J ends lost 5 bases and 10 bases, in that order; junction bases with no gene match: 6. The CDR3 loop is CASSRDREGPQHF. As DNA, the CDR3 is TGTGCCAGCTCAAGGGACAGGGAAGGCCCCCAGCATTTT.

This chain uses TRBV28 with TRBJ2-1, with TRBD2 matching 10 bases. CDR1 MDHEN and CDR2 SYDVKM come from the germline V gene. Trimming at V came to 3 bases and at J to 4 bases, leaving 12 bases not matched to a gene. This CDR3 has 18 amino acids. This CDR3 reads CASSFNRLAGAPYNEQFF. CDR3 sequence (DNA): TGTGCCAGCAGTTTCAACCGGCTAGCGGGGGCCCCGTACAATGAGCAGTTCTTC.

This sequence joins TRBV28 and TRBJ1-5; TRBD1 agrees at 7 bases. V was clipped by 2 bases and J by 2 bases; unmatched bases: 12. Germline V gene data show CDR1 as MDHEN and CDR2 as SYDVKM. The CDR3 runs to 18 residues. CDR3 DNA: TGTGCCAGCAGTTTACCTAATGGACAGGTGGTGGGCAATCAGCCCCAGCATTTT. It yields the protein CASSLPNGQVVGNQPQHF.

In nucleotides, the CDR3 is TGTGCCAGCAGCTCCAGGGGTAACACCGGGGAGCTGTTTTTT. Translating gives CASSSRGNTGELFF. The chain links TRBV11-3 to TRBJ2-2; D perhaps matches TRBD1 (6 bases). Per germline, CDR1 SGHNT and CDR2 YENEEA. V was cut by 4 bases and J by 2 bases, with 8 bases left in between. This CDR3 is built from 14 residues. Full variable domain (rest looked up from reference TRBV11-3 and TRBJ2-2): EAGVVQSPRYKIIEKKQPVAFWCNPISGHNTLYWYLQNLGQGPELLIRYENEEAVDDSQLPKDRFSAERLKGVDSTLKIQPAELGDSAVYLCASSSRGNTGELFFGEGSRLTVL.

The CDR3 loop reads CASSVAGGTQYF. CDR3 DNA sequence: TGTGCCAGCAGCGTTGCCGGCGGTACGCAGTATTTT. This chain links TRBV7-9 with TRBJ2-3; no clear D gene. Germline V gene lookup returns CDR1 SEHNR and CDR2 FQNEAQ (reference sequence). The CDR3 length is 12 residues. V gave up 5 bases and J gave up 8 bases, with 11 bases separating them. The variable domain in full, completed from reference TRBV7-9 and TRBJ2-3, reads DTGVSQNPRHKITKRGQNVTFRCDPISEHNRLYWYRQTLGQGPEFLTYFQNEAQLEKSRLLSDRFSAERPKGSFSTLEIQRTEQGDSAMYLCASSVAGGTQYFGPGTRLTVL.

The genes are TRBV5-6 and TRBJ2-5; the match to TRBD2 covers 10 bases. There are 17 residues in the CDR3. The ends lost 1 base at V and 11 bases at J; junction bases unmatched: 17. Germline lookup yields CDR1 SGHDT and CDR2 YYEEEE. The CDR3 nucleotides read TGTGCCAGCAGCTTGTACTGGACTAGCGGAGCCGCGGGGGAGCAGTACTTC. It is translated as CASSLYWTSGAAGEQYF.

The chain recombines TRBV7-9 with TRBJ1-1; TRBD1 agrees at 8 bases. The CDR3 has 15 amino acids. Germline V gene data show CDR1 as SEHNR and CDR2 as FQNEAQ (reference sequence). Unmatched junction bases numbered 7, after V lost 3 bases and J lost 4 bases. CDR3 bases: TGTGCCAGCAGCTTTGGGGGACAGGTACTCACTGAAGCTTTCTTT. It encodes CASSFGGQVLTEAFF.

The count of this clone is one. The V gene is TRBV7-6, the J gene TRBJ2-5; D is unresolved. The CDR3 covers 14 residues. V dropped 0 bases and J dropped 6 bases, with 11 bases sitting between them. Germline V lookup: CDR1 SGHVS, CDR2 FNYEAQ. CDR3 nucleotide sequence: TGTGCCAGCAGCTTAGCGCTTGGTAGTCAGACCCAGTACTTC. It codes for CASSLALGSQTQYF.

The chain recombines TRBV28 with TRBJ1-1; 10 bases align to TRBD1. CDR3 length equals 17 residues. Per the germline V gene, CDR1 is MDHEN and CDR2 is SYDVKM. J gave up 4 bases and V 2 bases, and 10 bases lay outside the gene matches. The CDR3 is CASSLVRQGAMGTEAFF. Here the CDR3 DNA reads TGTGCCAGCAGTTTAGTCCGACAGGGGGCAATGGGCACTGAAGCTTTCTTT.

In nucleotides, the CDR3 is TGTGCCTGGTGCCAAGGGGTAGGGTCTGGAGGCTACACCTTC. Its protein product is CAWCQGVGSGGYTF. The genes are TRBV30 and TRBJ1-2; possibly TRBD1 for D (5 bases). CDR3 length: 14 amino acids. CDR1 GTSNPN and CDR2 SVGIG come from the germline V gene (reference sequence). V lost 5 bases and J 8 bases, leaving 21 bases between the germline ends. The full variable domain, with the rest looked up from reference TRBV30 and TRBJ1-2, is SQTIHQWPATLVQPVGSPLSLECTVEGTSNPNLYWYRQAAGRGLQLLFYSVGIGQISSEVPQNLSASRPQDRQFILSSKKLLLSDSGFYLCAWCQGVGSGGYTFGSGTRLTVV.

This clone was observed a single time. V usage is TRBV30 and J usage is TRBJ2-3; a possible D gene is TRBD2 (6 bases). This CDR3 contains 14 residues. Germline lookup yields CDR1 GTSNPN and CDR2 SVGIG (reference sequence). Deletions cut 0 bases from V and 3 bases from J, with 10 bases between. The CDR3: CAWSVSSGTDTQYF. The CDR3 DNA follows: TGTGCCTGGAGTGTCTCCAGCGGGACAGATACGCAGTATTTT. Full variable domain (missing parts from reference TRBV30 and TRBJ2-3): SQTIHQWPATLVQPVGSPLSLECTVEGTSNPNLYWYRQAAGRGLQLLFYSVGIGQISSEVPQNLSASRPQDRQFILSSKKLLLSDSGFYLCAWSVSSGTDTQYFGPGTRLTVL.

The sample holds a few counts of this clone. The rearrangement links TRBV4-3 to TRBJ2-5; weak D call: TRBD2 (5 bases). The CDR3 totals 13 residues. V lost 7 bases, J lost 5 bases, and 14 bases lay in between. CDR1 is LGHNA, CDR2 YSLEER, per germline. CDR3 sequence (DNA): TGCGCCAGCACCCGGGATTTAGGGGAGACCCAGTACTTC. Encoded protein: CASTRDLGETQYF.

The V gene is TRBV7-9, the J gene TRBJ2-7; the D gene is possibly TRBD2 (6 bases). Germline V CDR1 and CDR2: SEHNR, FQNEAQ (reference sequence). Trimming took 5 bases from V and 0 from J, leaving 17 bases between them. The CDR3 has 16 residues. The CDR3 DNA follows: TGTGCCAGCAGCCCCTACGGGCGGGGTGCCTCCTACGAGCAGTACTTC. The encoded protein is CASSPYGRGASYEQYF.

The CDR3 reads CASSLGQVGETQYF. In DNA, the CDR3 is TGTGCCAGCAGCCTAGGACAGGTGGGAGAGACCCAGTACTTC. This sequence joins TRBV14 and TRBJ2-5, with 7 bases identical to TRBD1. CDR3 length equals 14 residues. Germline trimming cut 4 bases from V and 4 bases from J; bases unmatched to any gene: 6. The germline CDR1 and CDR2 sequences are SGHDN and FVKESK. The full variable domain, rest sourced from reference TRBV14 and TRBJ2-5, is EAGVTQFPSHSVIEKGQTVTLRCDPISGHDNLYWYRRVMGKEIKFLLHFVKESKQDESGMPNNRFLAERTGGTYSTLKVQPAELEDSGVYFCASSLGQVGETQYFGPGTRLLVL.

The V gene is TRBV5-4, the J gene TRBJ1-1; D is possibly TRBD1 (5 bases). Germline CDR1 SGHNT, CDR2 YYREEE (reference sequence). V lost 4 bases, J lost 8 bases, and 21 bases lay in between. This CDR3 has 15 amino acids. CDR3 protein: CASSPGDRGGNEAFF. CDR3 coding DNA: TGTGCCAGCAGCCCCGGGGATCGGGGGGGGAACGAAGCTTTCTTT.

The chain combines TRBV6-5 with TRBJ1-4; 7 bases agree with TRBD1. CDR1 and CDR2 from the germline V gene are MNHEY and SVGAGI. CDR3 length: 15 amino acids. The trim removed 7 bases at V and 4 bases at J, leaving 9 bases unmatched. CDR3 nucleotides: TGTGCCAGCACCACTTCCCGGGACAGTAATGAAAAACTGTTTTTT. Translated, it gives CASTTSRDSNEKLFF.